Listed below are T cell receptor beta chains from one sample, sequenced in a study of cytomegalovirus exposure and HLA in healthy donors. Repertoires were generated with immunoSEQ multiplex PCR, while TCRdb's copy carries only in-frame clones and drops some. This sample has approximately 170,000 clones, with around 80% found just once. The sequenced sample was PBMCs. The receptors shown here come from a woman aged 40 to 49 in good health and CMV-seronegative. The CDR3 runs from the conserved cysteine through the conserved F or W. The D gene is left open where the match is weak. Rows give clone size only sometimes, using once, few, many, or a class for an expanded clone.

>TRBJ1-2|TRBV28|-|TRBD1
CASSLRTGGYGYTF
TGTGCCAGCAGTCTGCGTACAGGGGGCTATGGCTACACCTTC
>TRBJ2-7|TRBV7-9|-|TRBD1
CASSFNNRGQRYEQYF
TGTGCCAGCAGCTTCAACAATAGGGGGCAACGCTACGAGCAGTACTTC
>TRBJ2-3|TRBV5-1|once|-
CASSWGGTDTQYF
TGCGCCAGCAGCTGGGGCGGCACAGATACGCAGTATTTT
>TRBJ1-1|TRBV28|-|-
CASSTPLQGHTEAFF
TGTGCCAGCAGTACACCGCTACAGGGTCACACTGAAGCTTTCTTT
>TRBJ1-2|TRBV29-1|-|-
CSVEVYVEGDGGYTF
TGCAGCGTTGAAGTTTATGTGGAAGGGGATGGGGGCTACACCTTC
>TRBJ2-1|TRBV18|once|TRBD2
CASSPPSLAGGPGEQFF
TGTGCCAGCTCACCACCCTCACTAGCGGGAGGGCCCGGGGAGCAGTTCTTC
>TRBJ2-1|TRBV9|-|-
CASSDRGATYNEQFF
TGTGCCAGCAGCGACCGAGGTGCAACCTACAATGAGCAGTTCTTC
>TRBJ2-7|TRBV30|once|TRBD2
CAWSTGLARNEQYF
TGTGCCTGGAGTACCGGACTAGCGAGAAACGAGCAGTACTTC
>TRBJ1-2|TRBV2|few|-
CASSVGQGPDGYTF
TGTGCCAGCAGTGTTGGGCAGGGTCCGGATGGCTACACCTTC
>TRBJ2-1|TRBV29-1|-|-
CSVRKGDSLGNEQFF
TGCAGCGTAAGAAAAGGGGACTCCTTGGGAAATGAGCAGTTCTTC
>TRBJ1-2|TRBV19|-|-
CASKDGPSNYGYTF
TGTGCCAGTAAAGATGGGCCCTCTAACTATGGCTACACCTTC
>TRBJ1-2|TRBV6-6|few|TRBD1
CASSSAGGQGGDGYTF
TGTGCCAGCAGTTCCGCCGGAGGACAGGGAGGGGATGGCTACACCTTC
>TRBJ1-6|TRBV9|-|TRBD1
CASSVLDRDNSPLHF
TGTGCCAGCAGCGTCTTGGACAGGGATAATTCACCCCTCCACTTT
>TRBJ2-7|TRBV5-4|-|TRBD1
CASSLQGSLREQYF
TGTGCCAGCAGCCTACAGGGGTCCTTGAGGGAGCAGTACTTC
>TRBJ1-2|TRBV28|-|TRBD1
CASSSGQGVHYGYTF
TGTGCCAGCAGTTCCGGACAGGGAGTACACTATGGCTACACCTTC